Listed here is a single T cell receptor (beta chain). Its antigen is still unknown. The CDR3 is 11 residues long. The germline CDR1 and CDR2 sequences are DFQATT and SNEGSKA (reference sequence). Trimming took off 6 bases at V and 6 bases at J, with 12 bases between the two ends. Sequencing used immunoSEQ multiplex PCR; TCRdb keeps in-frame clones, though not all of them. Of roughly 70,000 clones in the sample, approximately 80% were seen once. This specimen belongs to a study of PD-1 blockade in mismatch repair-deficient tumors. Study results and limitations: After pembrolizumab, tumor-resident clones rose rapidly, then generally contracted before radiologic responses.

Every patient had mismatch repair deficiency by PCR or immunohistochemistry. This chain links TRBV20-1 with TRBJ2-7; maybe TRBD1 (5 bases). The source was peripheral blood, collected 2 weeks after starting pembrolizumab. The sequence came from an adult with mismatch repair-deficient cancer. This CDR3 reads CSANQGAEQYF. The CDR3 DNA is TGCAGTGCAAACCAGGGTGCCGAGCAGTACTTC.